The 29 T cell receptor beta chains in this list originate from one sample, sequenced in a study of T cell responses to AZD1222 COVID-19 vaccine. Assay used: immunoSEQ multiplex PCR; TCRdb lists only in-frame clones, some missing. The sample has 150,000 to 180,000 clones, 90% to 95% seen once. The sample here was peripheral blood, taken 28 days after the second AZD1222 dose. The receptors shown here come from an adult who received the AZD1222 COVID-19 vaccine.

The chain recombines TRBV7-9 with TRBJ1-2, with 7 bases that match TRBD1. The germline CDR1 and CDR2 sequences are SEHNR and FQNEAQ (reference sequence). With 2 bases clipped from V and 5 bases from J, the junction kept 5 bases outside the gene matches. The CDR3 has 14 amino acids. CDR3 nucleotide sequence: TGTGCCAGCAGCTTAAGGGACAGTAGATATGGCTACACCTTC. This codes for CASSLRDSRYGYTF.

This rearrangement joins TRBV3-1 (or the pseudogene TRBV3-2) to TRBJ1-6; D unresolved. This CDR3 is built from 16 residues. Germline V gene data show CDR1 as LGHDT and CDR2 as YNNKEL (reference sequence). With 1 base removed from V and 3 bases from J, the gap between germline ends came to 10 bases. This chain's CDR3 is CASSQGGLSYNSPLHF. Here the CDR3 DNA reads TGTGCCAGCAGCCAAGGTGGGCTTAGCTATAATTCACCCCTCCACTTT.

The V gene is TRBV5-6, the J gene TRBJ2-7; D remains ambiguous. The V end lost 1 base, the J end lost 7 bases, and 9 bases lay between the germline ends. The CDR3 runs 12 residues. Germline V lookup: CDR1 SGHDT, CDR2 YYEEEE. The CDR3 nucleotides read TGTGCCAGCAGCTTGTCCTTCGCGGAGCAGTACTTC. Protein product: CASSLSFAEQYF.

J is TRBJ1-4 and V is TRBV6-5; D might be TRBD1 (6 bases). Germline assignment: CDR1 MNHEY and CDR2 SVGAGI. CDR3 length: 15 residues. Trimming shortened V by 6 bases and J by 0 bases, and 11 bases separated the two germline ends. CDR3 bases: TGTGCCAGCAGCGAGTACAGGGCAACTAATGAAAAACTGTTTTTT. Protein sequence: CASSEYRATNEKLFF.

The chain joins TRBV2 to TRBJ1-2, with TRBD1 matching 7 bases. J gave up 4 bases and V 8 bases, and 7 bases lay outside the gene matches. Germline V gene lookup returns CDR1 SNHLY and CDR2 FYNNEI. CDR3 length equals 13 residues. The chain's CDR3 is CASRPGQSYGYTF. CDR3 DNA sequence: TGTGCCAGCCGACCGGGACAGAGCTATGGCTACACCTTC.

The gene calls are TRBV12-5 and TRBJ1-1, with a tentative D call TRBD1 (6 bases). The CDR3 length is 12 residues. Germline V gene data show CDR1 as LGHNT and CDR2 as FRNRAP. The V and J ends lost 8 bases and 1 base respectively, with 8 bases between them. CDR3 in DNA: TGTGCTAGTCTACAGGGGAACACTGAAGCTTTCTTT. The encoded protein is CASLQGNTEAFF. Looking up the rest from reference TRBV12-5 and TRBJ1-1 gives the full variable domain: DARVTQTPRHKVTEMGQEVTMRCQPILGHNTVFWYRQTMMQGLELLAYFRNRAPLDDSGMPKDRFSAEMPDATLATLKIQPSEPRDSAVYFCASLQGNTEAFFGQGTRLTVV.

The chain joins TRBV5-6 to TRBJ2-5; 13 bases are a match to TRBD2. Germline CDR1 SGHDT, CDR2 YYEEEE. V shed 4 bases and J 0 bases; nucleotides not matched to a gene: 3. The CDR3 consists of 16 residues. DNA for the CDR3: TGTGCCAGCAGCATAGGACTAGCGGGGGACCAAGAGACCCAGTACTTC. Translated, it gives CASSIGLAGDQETQYF. Full variable domain (outside the CDR3, taken from reference TRBV5-6 and TRBJ2-5): DAGVTQSPTHLIKTRGQQVTLRCSPKSGHDTVSWYQQALGQGPQFIFQYYEEEERQRGNFPDRFSGHQFPNYSSELNVNALLLGDSALYLCASSIGLAGDQETQYFGPGTRLLVL.

This CDR3 reads CASGPYNEQFF. The CDR3 DNA sequence: TGTGCCAGCGGACCATACAATGAGCAGTTCTTC. This rearrangement joins TRBV9 to TRBJ2-1; D gene unclear. There are 11 residues in the CDR3. Germline values: CDR1 SGDLS, CDR2 YYNGEE. With 7 bases removed from V and 4 bases from J, the gap between germline ends came to 6 bases.

DNA of the CDR3: TGTGCCAGCAGCTTTACCGGGGTGGGCACTGAAGCTTTCTTT. It encodes CASSFTGVGTEAFF. J is TRBJ1-1 and V is TRBV11-1; D call uncertain. Germline CDR1 SGHAT, CDR2 FQDESV (reference sequence). The CDR3 totals 14 residues. Trimming took 3 bases from V and 4 from J, leaving 12 bases between them.

This rearrangement joins TRBV7-9 to TRBJ1-4, with D tentatively TRBD1 (6 bases). Germline CDR1 and CDR2: SEHNR and FQNEAQ (reference sequence). There are 16 residues in the CDR3. The ends were cut back, 0 bases at V and 0 bases at J, with 8 bases in the middle. In DNA form, the CDR3 reads TGTGCCAGCAGCTTAGCGGGGGGCGCAACTAATGAAAAACTGTTTTTT. It is translated as CASSLAGGATNEKLFF.

The chain couples TRBV3-1 (or the pseudogene TRBV3-2) to TRBJ1-3; tentatively, D is TRBD1 (6 bases). CDR3 length: 15 amino acids. Germline CDR1 and CDR2: LGHDT and YNNKEL (reference sequence). Trimming took 1 base from V and 4 from J, leaving 11 bases between them. CDR3 amino acids: CASSQGGGPGNTIYF. Here the CDR3 DNA reads TGTGCCAGCAGCCAAGGTGGGGGGCCCGGAAACACCATATATTTT.

The rearrangement uses TRBV20-1 and TRBJ1-5, with unresolved D. Trimming left V 6 bases short and J 7 bases short, with 4 bases between. There are 9 residues in the CDR3. Germline lookup yields CDR1 DFQATT and CDR2 SNEGSKA (reference sequence). This chain's CDR3 is CSAGQPQHF. CDR3 nucleotide sequence: TGCAGTGCCGGACAGCCCCAGCATTTT.

This chain joins TRBV28 and TRBJ1-2, with 8 bases that match TRBD1. V shed 2 bases and J 6 bases; nucleotides not matched to a gene: 2. Germline values: CDR1 MDHEN, CDR2 SYDVKM. CDR3 size: 13 residues. CDR3 sequence: CASSLRQGNGYTF. The CDR3, as DNA: TGTGCCAGCAGTTTAAGACAGGGGAATGGCTACACCTTC.

The V gene is TRBV6-5, the J gene TRBJ1-3; 9 bases line up with TRBD1. The germline CDR1 and CDR2 sequences are MNHEY and SVGAGI. Trimming at V came to 8 bases and at J to 3 bases, leaving 8 bases not matched to a gene. This CDR3 has 15 residues. CDR3: CASRPGQGSGNTIYF. CDR3 sequence (DNA): TGTGCCAGCCGTCCGGGACAGGGTAGTGGAAACACCATATATTTT.

The chain has TRBV27 and TRBJ2-7, with a weak D call TRBD1 (5 bases). The germline gives CDR1 MNHEY, CDR2 SMNVEV (reference sequence). This CDR3 spans 17 amino acids. The V end was cut by 2 bases, the J end by 3 bases, with 20 bases between. Here the CDR3 DNA reads TGTGCCAGCAGTTTACTGGCAGGGCCCTATTCTTTCTACGAGCAGTACTTC. This gives the protein CASSLLAGPYSFYEQYF.

The chain combines TRBV5-4 with TRBJ1-3; no definite D call. This CDR3 contains 15 residues. The germline gives CDR1 SGHNT, CDR2 YYREEE (reference sequence). Trimming shortened V by 0 bases and J by 0 bases, and 7 bases separated the two germline ends. The CDR3 region is CASSLGADSGNTIYF. For the CDR3, the DNA is TGTGCCAGCAGCTTGGGGGCAGACTCTGGAAACACCATATATTTT.

The CDR3 spells CASSPRDRGGYTF. CDR3 DNA: TGTGCCAGTAGTCCGAGGGACAGGGGTGGCTACACCTTC. The rearrangement links TRBV19 to TRBJ1-2; 10 bases align to TRBD1. The V gene's germline CDR1 is LNHDA and CDR2 SQIVND (reference sequence). Trimming removed 5 bases from V and 7 bases from J; junction bases left unmatched: 4. This CDR3 is built from 13 residues.

This chain joins TRBV19 and TRBJ2-7, with TRBD1 identical over 8 bases. Per germline, CDR1 LNHDA and CDR2 SQIVND (reference sequence). J gave up 1 base and V 4 bases, and 6 bases lay outside the gene matches. The CDR3 sequence is 15 residues long. The CDR3 sequence: CASSTAGTGSYEQYF. CDR3 DNA: TGTGCCAGTAGTACGGCCGGGACAGGATCCTACGAGCAGTACTTC.

This sequence joins TRBV18 and TRBJ1-1, with D hard to call. CDR3 size: 13 residues. V gave up 6 bases and J gave up 1 base, with 9 bases separating them. Germline values: CDR1 KGHSH, CDR2 LQKENI. The CDR3 sequence: CASSQRENTEAFF. DNA of the CDR3: TGTGCCAGCTCCCAGCGTGAGAACACTGAAGCTTTCTTT.

This sequence joins TRBV7-8 and TRBJ1-5; D gene uncertain. Germline CDR1 SGHVS, CDR2 FQNEAQ. V lost 1 base, J lost 4 bases, and 11 bases lay in between. There are 15 residues in the CDR3. CDR3 DNA: TGTGCCAGCAGCTTAGATTTTGTGGGAAATCAGCCCCAGCATTTT. Protein product: CASSLDFVGNQPQHF.

The chain uses TRBV28 and TRBJ1-2; 9 nucleotides agree with TRBD1. V gave up 6 bases and J gave up 3 bases; unmatched junction bases: 14. CDR3 length: 17 residues. Germline V gives CDR1 MDHEN, CDR2 SYDVKM. The CDR3 nucleotides are TGTGCCAGCAGCAGTCCCGGGACAGGGACTCCCGACTATGGCTACACCTTC. Translation gives CASSSPGTGTPDYGYTF.

DNA for the CDR3: TGTGCCAGCAGCTTGACAGGAGGGTTCCATGAGCAGTTCTTC. It translates to CASSLTGGFHEQFF. V gene TRBV5-6 combines with J gene TRBJ2-1; possible D gene TRBD2, 6 bases. Per germline, CDR1 SGHDT and CDR2 YYEEEE. This CDR3 spans 14 amino acids. V shed 1 base and J shed 8 bases, with 13 bases lying between them.

A few counts support this clone. The V gene is TRBV19, the J gene TRBJ1-5, with D hard to call. The germline gives CDR1 LNHDA, CDR2 SQIVND (reference sequence). V was clipped by 3 bases and J by 2 bases, with 14 bases between them. The CDR3 length is 16 residues. DNA for the CDR3: TGTGCCAGTAGTATGACGTGGCAGGTGGGCAATCAGCCCCAGCATTTT. Translation: CASSMTWQVGNQPQHF.

The chain couples TRBV28 to TRBJ1-5, with D possibly TRBD1 on 5 matching bases. The CDR3 covers 12 residues. V gave up 10 bases and J gave up 6 bases, with 13 bases separating them. Germline CDR1 and CDR2: MDHEN and SYDVKM. The CDR3 here is CATSGAIQPQHF. CDR3 nucleotide sequence: TGTGCCACGAGCGGGGCCATTCAGCCCCAGCATTTT.

The chain is built from TRBV2 and TRBJ2-1; no reliable D call. V lost 0 bases to trimming and J lost 0 bases, with 12 bases between them. The CDR3 runs 17 residues. Germline-derived CDR1 and CDR2 are SNHLY and FYNNEI. The CDR3: CASSEALRWDSYNEQFF. CDR3 nucleotide sequence: TGTGCCAGCAGTGAAGCGCTTAGGTGGGACTCCTACAATGAGCAGTTCTTC.

The sample holds a few counts of this clone. This chain links TRBV9 with TRBJ2-2; 14 bases map to TRBD2. Germline V gene lookup returns CDR1 SGDLS and CDR2 YYNGEE. V gave up 0 bases and J gave up 0 bases; unmatched junction bases: 4. The CDR3 has 19 residues. This CDR3 reads CASSVGLAGGPSNTGELFF. The CDR3, as DNA: TGTGCCAGCAGCGTAGGACTAGCGGGGGGGCCTTCGAACACCGGGGAGCTGTTTTTT.

The V gene is TRBV14, the J gene TRBJ1-3; D is unclear. Trimming removed 6 bases at V and 0 bases at J, with 15 bases between. Germline CDR1 is SGHDN and CDR2 is FVKESK. This CDR3 has 16 residues. The CDR3 reads CASSRKALFSGNTIYF. Here the CDR3 DNA reads TGTGCCAGCAGTCGAAAGGCCCTTTTCTCTGGAAACACCATATATTTT.

The CDR3 DNA reads TGTGCCAGCAGTGAAGGCTACCAACCCAGGGGAACCGTAGCTAACTATGGCTACACCTTC. Encoded protein: CASSEGYQPRGTVANYGYTF. The rearrangement links TRBV2 to TRBJ1-2; D is perhaps TRBD1 (6 bases). The V end lost 1 base, the J end lost 0 bases, and 24 bases lay between the germline ends. Per the germline V gene, CDR1 is SNHLY and CDR2 is FYNNEI. The CDR3 is 20 residues long. Full variable domain (remainder filled in from reference TRBV2 and TRBJ1-2): EPEVTQTPSHQVTQMGQEVILRCVPISNHLYFYWYRQILGQKVEFLVSFYNNEISEKSEIFDDQFSVERPDGSNFTLKIRSTKLEDSAMYFCASSEGYQPRGTVANYGYTFGSGTRLTVV.

The chain links TRBV9 to TRBJ2-1, with TRBD2 matching 7 bases. The CDR3 consists of 14 residues. Per the germline V gene, CDR1 is SGDLS and CDR2 is YYNGEE. Trimming took 1 base from V and 9 from J; bases not matched to a gene: 7. CDR3 loop: CASSVTRTSLEQFF. CDR3 DNA: TGTGCCAGCAGCGTAACCCGGACTAGTCTTGAGCAGTTCTTC.